This T cell receptor (beta chain) was profiled in a study of blood T cell repertoires in COVID-19. At the level of the study: The samples span acute and convalescent COVID-19 from the United States, Italy and Spain. T cells, B-cell-depleted T cells, or PBMCs provided the cDNA or gDNA that served as material.

In the original processing: Amplification of reference gene primers was used by the study to estimate nucleated cell counts. Assay: immunoSEQ multiplex PCR; the TCRdb copy retains only in-frame clones and omits some. The DNA was the basis for D and trimming; V, J and clone size are from that table. The table records 150,000 or so clones, 85% to 95% of them present only once. This CDR3 contains 13 residues. The germline CDR1 and CDR2 sequences are ENHRY and SYGVKD. V shed 6 bases and J 12 bases; nucleotides not matched to a gene: 7. J is TRBJ1-6 and V is TRBV10-3; 8 bases align to TRBD1. Source material: peripheral blood. The receptor was derived from a man aged 45-60 years with acute or convalescent COVID-19. CDR3 residues: CAIRDRGTGPLHF. CDR3 in DNA: TGTGCCATCAGAGACAGGGGTACTGGACCCCTCCACTTT.